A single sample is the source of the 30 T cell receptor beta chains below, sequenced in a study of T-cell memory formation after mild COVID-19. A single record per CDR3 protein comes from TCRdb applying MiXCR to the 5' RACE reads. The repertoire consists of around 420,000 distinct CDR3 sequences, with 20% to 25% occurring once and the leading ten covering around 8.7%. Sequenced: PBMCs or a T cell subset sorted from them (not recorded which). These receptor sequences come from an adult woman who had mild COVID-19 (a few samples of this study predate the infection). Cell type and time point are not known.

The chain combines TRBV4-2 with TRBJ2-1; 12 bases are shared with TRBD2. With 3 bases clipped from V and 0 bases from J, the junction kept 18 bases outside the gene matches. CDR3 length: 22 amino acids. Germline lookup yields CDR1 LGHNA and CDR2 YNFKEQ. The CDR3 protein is CASSHILWGGLAGESSYNEQFF. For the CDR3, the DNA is TGTGCCAGCAGCCACATCCTTTGGGGGGGACTAGCGGGCGAGAGCTCCTACAATGAGCAGTTCTTC.

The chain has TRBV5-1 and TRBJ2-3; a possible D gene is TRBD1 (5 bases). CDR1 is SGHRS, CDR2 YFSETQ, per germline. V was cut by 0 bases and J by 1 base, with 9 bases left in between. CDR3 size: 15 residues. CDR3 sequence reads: CASSLDPRGTDTQYF. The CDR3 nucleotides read TGCGCCAGCAGCTTGGATCCCAGGGGCACAGATACGCAGTATTTT.

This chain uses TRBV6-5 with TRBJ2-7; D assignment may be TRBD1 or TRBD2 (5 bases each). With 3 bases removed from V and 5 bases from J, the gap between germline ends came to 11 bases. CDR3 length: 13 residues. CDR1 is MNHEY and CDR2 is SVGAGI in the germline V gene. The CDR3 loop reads CASSYVRDDEQYF. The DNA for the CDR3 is TGTGCCAGCAGTTATGTCAGGGACGACGAGCAGTACTTC.

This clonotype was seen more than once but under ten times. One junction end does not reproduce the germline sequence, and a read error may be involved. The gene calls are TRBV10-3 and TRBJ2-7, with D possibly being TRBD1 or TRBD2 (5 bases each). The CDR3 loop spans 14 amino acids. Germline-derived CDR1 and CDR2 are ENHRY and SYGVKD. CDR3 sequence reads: CAIREGRGSYEQYF. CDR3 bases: TGTGCCATCCGTGAGGGACGCGGGTCCTACGAGCAGTACTTC.

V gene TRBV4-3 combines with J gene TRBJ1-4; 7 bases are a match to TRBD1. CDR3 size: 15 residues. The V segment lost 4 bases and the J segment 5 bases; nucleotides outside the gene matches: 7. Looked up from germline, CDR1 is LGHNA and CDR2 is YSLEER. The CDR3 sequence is CASSRVQGSNEKLFF. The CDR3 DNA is TGCGCCAGCAGCCGCGTACAGGGGTCGAATGAAAAACTGTTTTTT.

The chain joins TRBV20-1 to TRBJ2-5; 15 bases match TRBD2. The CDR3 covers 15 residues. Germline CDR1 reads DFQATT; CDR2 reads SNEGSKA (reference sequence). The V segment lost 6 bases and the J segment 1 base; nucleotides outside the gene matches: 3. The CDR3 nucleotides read TGCAGTGCAGGACTAGCGGGAGGGTTCCAAGAGACCCAGTACTTC. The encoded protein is CSAGLAGGFQETQYF.

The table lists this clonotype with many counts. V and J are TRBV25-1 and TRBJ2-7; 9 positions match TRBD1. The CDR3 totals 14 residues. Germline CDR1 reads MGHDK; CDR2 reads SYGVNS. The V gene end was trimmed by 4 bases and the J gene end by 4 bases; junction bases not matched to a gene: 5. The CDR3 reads CASSVEQGAYEQYF. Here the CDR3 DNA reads TGTGCCAGCAGTGTGGAACAGGGGGCGTACGAGCAGTACTTC.

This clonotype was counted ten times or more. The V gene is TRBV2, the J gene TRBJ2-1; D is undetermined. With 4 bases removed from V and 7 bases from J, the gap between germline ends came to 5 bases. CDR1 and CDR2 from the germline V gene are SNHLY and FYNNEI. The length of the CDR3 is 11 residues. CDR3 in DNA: TGTGCCAGCAGTGGCCTGAATGAGCAGTTCTTC. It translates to CASSGLNEQFF.

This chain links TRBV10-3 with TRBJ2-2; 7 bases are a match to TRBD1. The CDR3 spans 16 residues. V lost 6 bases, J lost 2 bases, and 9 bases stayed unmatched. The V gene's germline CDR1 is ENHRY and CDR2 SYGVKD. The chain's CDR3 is CAIRALTGTNTGELFF. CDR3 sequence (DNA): TGTGCCATCAGGGCTCTGACAGGGACCAACACCGGGGAGCTGTTTTTT.

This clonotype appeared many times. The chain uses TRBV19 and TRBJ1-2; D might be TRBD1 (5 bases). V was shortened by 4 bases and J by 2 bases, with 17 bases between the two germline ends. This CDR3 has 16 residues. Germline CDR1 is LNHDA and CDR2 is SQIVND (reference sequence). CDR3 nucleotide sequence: TGTGCCAGTAGTAGTAAACTGGCAGGGACGAACTATGGCTACACCTTC. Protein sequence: CASSSKLAGTNYGYTF.

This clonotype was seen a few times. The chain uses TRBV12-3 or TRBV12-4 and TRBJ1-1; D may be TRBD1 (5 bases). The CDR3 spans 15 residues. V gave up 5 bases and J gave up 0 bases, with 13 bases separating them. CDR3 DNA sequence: TGTGCCAGCAGTGATGGGGGTTATATGAACACTGAAGCTTTCTTT. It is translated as CASSDGGYMNTEAFF.

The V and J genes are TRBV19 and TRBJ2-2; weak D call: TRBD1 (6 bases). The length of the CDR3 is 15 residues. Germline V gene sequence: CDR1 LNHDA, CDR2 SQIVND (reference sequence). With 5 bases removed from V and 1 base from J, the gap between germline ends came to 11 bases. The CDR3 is CASSYEGQNTGELFF. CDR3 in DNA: TGTGCCAGTAGTTATGAGGGACAGAACACCGGGGAGCTGTTTTTT.

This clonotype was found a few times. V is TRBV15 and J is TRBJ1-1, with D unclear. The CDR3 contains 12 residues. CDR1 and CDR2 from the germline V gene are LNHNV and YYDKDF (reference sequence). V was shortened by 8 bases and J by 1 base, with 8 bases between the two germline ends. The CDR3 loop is CATVTRNTEAFF. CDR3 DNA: TGTGCCACCGTTACAAGGAACACTGAAGCTTTCTTT.

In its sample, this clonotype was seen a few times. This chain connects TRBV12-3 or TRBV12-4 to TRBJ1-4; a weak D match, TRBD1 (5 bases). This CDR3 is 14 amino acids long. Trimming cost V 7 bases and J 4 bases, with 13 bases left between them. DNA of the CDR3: TGTGCCAGCACCTTTGACAGATTTAATGAAAAACTGTTTTTT. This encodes CASTFDRFNEKLFF.

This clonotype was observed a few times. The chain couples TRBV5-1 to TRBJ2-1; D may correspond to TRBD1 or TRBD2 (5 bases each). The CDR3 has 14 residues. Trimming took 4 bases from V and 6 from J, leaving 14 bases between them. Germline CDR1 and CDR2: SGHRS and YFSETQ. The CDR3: CASSRGPSSNEQFF. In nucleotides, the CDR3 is TGCGCCAGCAGCCGGGGCCCCAGCTCCAATGAGCAGTTCTTC.

The CDR3 DNA is TGCGCCAGCAGCCGTGCTAGCGGAGATTACAATGAGCAGTTCTTC. Protein product: CASSRASGDYNEQFF. The genes are TRBV4-1 and TRBJ2-1, with TRBD2 matching over 7 bases. This CDR3 is built from 15 residues. Trimming cost V 4 bases and J 4 bases; bases outside gene matches: 7. Germline CDR1 and CDR2: MGHRA and YSYEKL.

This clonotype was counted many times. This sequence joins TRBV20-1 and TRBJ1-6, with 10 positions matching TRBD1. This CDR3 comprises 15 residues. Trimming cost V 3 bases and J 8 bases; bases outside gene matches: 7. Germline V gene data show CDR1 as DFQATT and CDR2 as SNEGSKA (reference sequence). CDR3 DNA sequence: TGCAGTGCTAGGCTCCGGGACAGGGGACATTCACCCCTCCACTTT. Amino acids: CSARLRDRGHSPLHF.

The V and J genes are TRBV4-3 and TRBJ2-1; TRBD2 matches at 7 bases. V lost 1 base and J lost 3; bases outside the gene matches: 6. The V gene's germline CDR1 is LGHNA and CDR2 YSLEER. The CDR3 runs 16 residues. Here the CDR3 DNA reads TGCGCCAGCAGCCAAGTCATTGGGACTAACTACAATGAGCAGTTCTTC. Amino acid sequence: CASSQVIGTNYNEQFF.

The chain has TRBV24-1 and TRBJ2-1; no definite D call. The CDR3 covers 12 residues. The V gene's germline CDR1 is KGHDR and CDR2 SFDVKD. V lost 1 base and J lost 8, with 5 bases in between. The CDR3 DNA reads TGTGCCACCAGTGATTTTTTGGATGAGCAGTTCTTC. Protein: CATSDFLDEQFF.

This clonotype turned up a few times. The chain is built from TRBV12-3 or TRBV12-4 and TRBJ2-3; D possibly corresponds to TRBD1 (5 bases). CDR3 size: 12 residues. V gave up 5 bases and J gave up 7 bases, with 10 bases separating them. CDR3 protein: CASSPGSYTQYF. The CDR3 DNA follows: TGTGCCAGCAGTCCAGGGTCTTATACGCAGTATTTT.

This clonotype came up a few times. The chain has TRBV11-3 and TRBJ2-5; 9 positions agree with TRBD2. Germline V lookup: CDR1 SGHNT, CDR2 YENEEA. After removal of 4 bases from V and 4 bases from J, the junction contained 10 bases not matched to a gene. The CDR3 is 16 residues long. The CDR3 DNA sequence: TGTGCCAGCAGCTCCGGCGGGACTAGCAACGCAGAGACCCAGTACTTC. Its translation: CASSSGGTSNAETQYF.

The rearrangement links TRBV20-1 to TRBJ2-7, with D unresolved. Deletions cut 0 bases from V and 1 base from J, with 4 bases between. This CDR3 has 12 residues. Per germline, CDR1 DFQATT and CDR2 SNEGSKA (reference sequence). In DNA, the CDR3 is TGCAGTGCTAGAGACAGATCCTACGAGCAGTACTTC. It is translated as CSARDRSYEQYF.

The CDR3, as DNA: TGTGCCACCAGTGATTCTTTCCACGAGCAGTACTTC. Protein sequence: CATSDSFHEQYF. This chain joins TRBV24-1 and TRBJ2-7; D is unclear. Trimming left V 2 bases short and J 5 bases short, with 6 bases between. CDR3 length: 12 amino acids. Germline V gene sequence: CDR1 KGHDR, CDR2 SFDVKD.

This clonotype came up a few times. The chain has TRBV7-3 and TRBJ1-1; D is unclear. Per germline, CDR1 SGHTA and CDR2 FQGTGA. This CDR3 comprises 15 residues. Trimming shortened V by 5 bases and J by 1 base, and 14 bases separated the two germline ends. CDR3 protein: CASSPNPGSNTEAFF. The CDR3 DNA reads TGTGCCAGCAGCCCAAACCCGGGGTCGAACACTGAAGCTTTCTTT. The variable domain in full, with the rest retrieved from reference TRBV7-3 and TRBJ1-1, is GAGVSQTPSNKVTEKGKYVELRCDPISGHTALYWYRQSLGQGPEFLIYFQGTGAADDSGLPNDRFFAVRPEGSVSTLKIQRTERGDSAVYLCASSPNPGSNTEAFFGQGTRLTVV.

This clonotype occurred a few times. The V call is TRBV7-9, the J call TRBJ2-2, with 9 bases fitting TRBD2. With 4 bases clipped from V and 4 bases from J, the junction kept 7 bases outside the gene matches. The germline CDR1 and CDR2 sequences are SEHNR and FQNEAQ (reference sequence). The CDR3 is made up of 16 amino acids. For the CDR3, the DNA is TGTGCCAGCAGCTCTATCGGGACTAGCAGCACCGGGGAGCTGTTTTTT. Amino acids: CASSSIGTSSTGELFF.

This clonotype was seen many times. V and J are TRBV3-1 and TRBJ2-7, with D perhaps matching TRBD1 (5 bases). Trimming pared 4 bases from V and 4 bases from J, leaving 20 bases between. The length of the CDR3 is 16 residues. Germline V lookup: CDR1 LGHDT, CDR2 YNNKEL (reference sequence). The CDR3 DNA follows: TGTGCCAGCAGCCGGACATCAGGCGCGAGATCGTACGAGCAGTACTTC. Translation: CASSRTSGARSYEQYF.

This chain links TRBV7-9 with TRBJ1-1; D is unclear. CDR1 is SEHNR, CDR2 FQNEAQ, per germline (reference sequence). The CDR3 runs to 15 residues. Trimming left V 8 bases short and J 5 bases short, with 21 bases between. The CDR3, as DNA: TGTGCCAGCGCGCACCCTTCGCCCCGTGGGACTGAAGCTTTCTTT. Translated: CASAHPSPRGTEAFF.

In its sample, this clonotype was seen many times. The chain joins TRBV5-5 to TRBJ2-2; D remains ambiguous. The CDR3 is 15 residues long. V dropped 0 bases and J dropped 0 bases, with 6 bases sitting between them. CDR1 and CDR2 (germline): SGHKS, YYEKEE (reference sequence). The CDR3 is CASSLAHTNTGELFF. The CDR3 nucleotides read TGTGCCAGCAGCTTGGCACATACGAACACCGGGGAGCTGTTTTTT.

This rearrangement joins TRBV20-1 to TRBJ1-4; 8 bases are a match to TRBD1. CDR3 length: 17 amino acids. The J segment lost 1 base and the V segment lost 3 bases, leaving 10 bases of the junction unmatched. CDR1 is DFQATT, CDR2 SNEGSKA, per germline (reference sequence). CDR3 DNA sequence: TGCAGTGCTAGTATGGTCAGGGGGCGCGAAACTAATGAAAAACTGTTTTTT. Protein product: CSASMVRGRETNEKLFF.

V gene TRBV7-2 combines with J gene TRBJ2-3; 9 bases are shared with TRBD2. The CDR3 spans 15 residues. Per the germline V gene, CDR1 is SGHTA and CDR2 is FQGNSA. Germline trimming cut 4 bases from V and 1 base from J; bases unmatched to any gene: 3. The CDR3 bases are TGTGCCAGCAGCTCGCGGGGGGGCCGCACAGATACGCAGTATTTT. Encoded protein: CASSSRGGRTDTQYF.